The next 21 T cell receptor beta chains were all read from a single sample in a study of cytomegalovirus exposure and HLA in healthy donors. It was with 60 Vbeta and 13 Jbeta primers that the PCR ran. TCRdb's table, derived via immunoSEQ multiplex PCR, lists solely in-frame clones and lacks some. The sample lists about 160,000 clones; approximately 81% were seen once. The specimen was PBMCs. The origin of the receptors is a male donor in good health and CMV-seronegative.

V usage is TRBV5-6 and J usage is TRBJ2-3; D is perhaps TRBD1 (6 bases). Germline V CDR1 and CDR2: SGHDT, YYEEEE. The germline V and J ends were trimmed by 1 base and 4 bases, with 10 bases remaining between them. The CDR3 is 14 residues long. CDR3 residues: CASSLSGASDTQYF. CDR3 DNA sequence: TGTGCCAGCAGCTTGTCAGGGGCATCAGATACGCAGTATTTT.

This chain uses TRBV10-3 with TRBJ2-3, with 10 bases identical to TRBD2. This CDR3 has 19 amino acids. V shed 2 bases and J 0 bases; nucleotides not matched to a gene: 11. Per the germline V gene, CDR1 is ENHRY and CDR2 is SYGVKD. This CDR3 is CAISERISGRNPSTDTQYF. The DNA of the CDR3 is TGTGCCATCAGTGAGCGTATTAGCGGGAGGAATCCTAGCACAGATACGCAGTATTTT.

Written as DNA, the CDR3 is TGCACCAGCAGCCCCGAACATTCAGGGGGCGGGCAGCCCCAGCATTTT. Translation gives CTSSPEHSGGGQPQHF. V gene TRBV1 combines with J gene TRBJ1-5; TRBD1 was called by the table and not checked on the DNA. TRBV1 counts as a pseudogene. The CDR3 runs 16 residues.

The chain combines TRBV28 with TRBJ2-7; D unresolved. V was trimmed by 2 bases and J by 6 bases, leaving 14 bases between them. Germline CDR1 is MDHEN and CDR2 is SYDVKM. This CDR3 is 14 amino acids long. The CDR3 loop is CASSLSSSGSEQYF. The CDR3 nucleotides read TGTGCCAGCAGTTTAAGCTCCTCAGGATCCGAGCAGTACTTC.

V gene TRBV9 combines with J gene TRBJ2-7, with 10 nucleotides matching TRBD2. This CDR3 is built from 15 residues. The V gene's germline CDR1 is SGDLS and CDR2 YYNGEE. Trimming cost V 4 bases and J 4 bases; bases outside gene matches: 8. The CDR3 DNA is TGTGCCAGCAGCCCCAGCGGGAGGGCCTTTTACGAGCAGTACTTC. Its translation is CASSPSGRAFYEQYF.

The chain recombines TRBV14 with TRBJ1-2; 10 nucleotides agree with TRBD1. The ends lost 7 bases at V and 6 bases at J; junction bases unmatched: 5. The germline V gene encodes CDR1 SGHDN and CDR2 FVKESK. The CDR3 has 13 amino acids. This CDR3 reads CASTGQGIDGYTF. The DNA of the CDR3 is TGTGCCAGCACGGGACAGGGGATCGATGGCTACACCTTC. Filled out from reference TRBV14 and TRBJ1-2, the complete variable domain reads EAGVTQFPSHSVIEKGQTVTLRCDPISGHDNLYWYRRVMGKEIKFLLHFVKESKQDESGMPNNRFLAERTGGTYSTLKVQPAELEDSGVYFCASTGQGIDGYTFGSGTRLTVV.

CDR3 nucleotides: TGTGCCAGCACCGTGGATGGACTAGCGTACACAGATACGCAGTATTTT. It translates to CASTVDGLAYTDTQYF. The chain couples TRBV7-2 to TRBJ2-3, with TRBD2 matching 9 bases. J gave up 2 bases and V 7 bases, and 10 bases lay outside the gene matches. The CDR3 is made up of 16 amino acids. Germline V CDR1 and CDR2: SGHTA, FQGNSA.

J is TRBJ2-7 and V is TRBV7-6, with TRBD2 matching over 16 bases. V gave up 3 bases and J gave up 7 bases; unmatched junction bases: 9. The CDR3 loop spans 17 amino acids. Germline CDR1 reads SGHVS; CDR2 reads FNYEAQ. The CDR3 nucleotides are TGTGCCAGCAGCTTGGCCGGGACTAGCGGGAGGGTCTCGGAGCAGTACTTC. Its translation: CASSLAGTSGRVSEQYF.

This chain uses TRBV5-1 with TRBJ2-7; 7 bases align to TRBD1. From germline, CDR1 is SGHRS and CDR2 YFSETQ. With V trimmed by 3 bases and J by 4 bases, 4 bases remained unmatched. The length of the CDR3 is 13 residues. CDR3 sequence: CASSSGTAYEQYF. The CDR3 coding sequence is TGCGCCAGCAGCTCGGGGACAGCATACGAGCAGTACTTC.

CDR3 nucleotides: TGTGCCAGCAGCCCCCCAGGCACAGATACGCAGTATTTT. Translated, it gives CASSPPGTDTQYF. This sequence joins TRBV28 and TRBJ2-3; D call uncertain. The V end lost 6 bases, the J end lost 1 base, and 8 bases lay between the germline ends. Germline V lookup: CDR1 MDHEN, CDR2 SYDVKM. The CDR3 consists of 13 residues.

The J gene is TRBJ2-5, the V gene TRBV2; possible D gene TRBD1, 8 bases. The CDR3 extends over 12 amino acids. The V end was cut by 9 bases, the J end by 6 bases, with 14 bases between. CDR1 and CDR2 (germline): SNHLY, FYNNEI. The CDR3 spells CASRTGTKTQYF. The CDR3 nucleotides are TGTGCCAGTCGGACAGGGACTAAGACCCAGTACTTC.

The chain joins TRBV15 to TRBJ2-7; 8 nucleotides match TRBD1. Germline V gene lookup returns CDR1 LNHNV and CDR2 YYDKDF (reference sequence). J was trimmed by 0 bases and V by 0 bases; bases with no gene match: 7. CDR3 length equals 17 residues. CDR3 bases: TGTGCCACCAGCAGAGATTACCCCGGGACAGGCTCCTACGAGCAGTACTTC. Protein product: CATSRDYPGTGSYEQYF.

The V call is TRBV14, the J call TRBJ1-2; D call uncertain. V lost 3 bases and J lost 3, with 5 bases in between. Per germline, CDR1 SGHDN and CDR2 FVKESK. This CDR3 is 12 amino acids long. The CDR3 DNA reads TGTGCCAGCAGCCAGGAGCACTATGGCTACACCTTC. As protein: CASSQEHYGYTF. Filled out from reference TRBV14 and TRBJ1-2, the complete variable domain reads EAGVTQFPSHSVIEKGQTVTLRCDPISGHDNLYWYRRVMGKEIKFLLHFVKESKQDESGMPNNRFLAERTGGTYSTLKVQPAELEDSGVYFCASSQEHYGYTFGSGTRLTVV.

This clone was detected a few times. The V gene is TRBV6-6, the J gene TRBJ2-3; D is unclear. The CDR3 is 16 amino acids. Germline V lookup: CDR1 MNHNY, CDR2 SVGAGI (reference sequence). The germline V and J ends were trimmed by 2 bases and 1 base, with 13 bases remaining between them. DNA for the CDR3: TGTGCCAGCAGTTACGATAGAAGTGCGGGCACAGATACGCAGTATTTT. The encoded protein is CASSYDRSAGTDTQYF.

The genes are TRBV4-2 and TRBJ2-3, with D possibly being TRBD1 (6 bases). V dropped 3 bases and J dropped 0 bases, with 16 bases sitting between them. CDR3 length equals 17 residues. Germline V gene data show CDR1 as LGHNA and CDR2 as YNFKEQ. The CDR3 sequence: CASSHRRQVSSTDTQYF. In DNA, the CDR3 is TGTGCCAGCAGCCACCGTAGACAGGTCTCTAGCACAGATACGCAGTATTTT.

The chain is built from TRBV19 and TRBJ1-1, with TRBD1 as a possible D gene (6 bases). Per germline, CDR1 LNHDA and CDR2 SQIVND (reference sequence). CDR3 size: 13 residues. The V gene lost 4 bases and the J gene lost 3 bases, with 9 bases spanning the gap. CDR3 in amino acids: CASSTNRDTEAFF. CDR3 in DNA: TGTGCCAGTAGTACCAACAGGGACACTGAAGCTTTCTTT.

V gene TRBV5-4 combines with J gene TRBJ2-7, with D possibly being TRBD1 (6 bases). V shed 4 bases and J shed 2 bases, with 16 bases lying between them. CDR1 and CDR2 from the germline V gene are SGHNT and YYREEE (reference sequence). This CDR3 has 15 residues. As DNA, the CDR3 is TGTGCCAGCAGCGCGGCAGGGGATGGGACCTACGAGCAGTACTTC. Protein product: CASSAAGDGTYEQYF.

This chain connects TRBV2 to TRBJ2-2; 7 nucleotides align to TRBD1. The CDR3 runs to 15 residues. The germline V gene has CDR1 SNHLY and CDR2 FYNNEI. Trimming took 5 bases from V and 5 from J; bases not matched to a gene: 8. The CDR3 coding sequence is TGTGCCAGCAGTCTCTACAGGGGTCGGACCGGGGAGCTGTTTTTT. Translated, it gives CASSLYRGRTGELFF.

This clone was found a few times. The chain has TRBV5-4 and TRBJ1-1; 8 bases align to TRBD1. The CDR3 is 15 residues long. V was pared by 5 bases and J by 1 base, with 7 bases of the junction left unmatched. The germline V gene encodes CDR1 SGHNT and CDR2 YYREEE (reference sequence). CDR3 bases: TGTGCCAGCAGGCCAGGGGGCGCGACGAACACTGAAGCTTTCTTT. It translates to CASRPGGATNTEAFF. Variable domain in full (rest from reference TRBV5-4 and TRBJ1-1): ETGVTQSPTHLIKTRGQQVTLRCSSQSGHNTVSWYQQALGQGPQFIFQYYREEENGRGNFPPRFSGLQFPNYSSELNVNALELDDSALYLCASRPGGATNTEAFFGQGTRLTVV.

The sample holds a few counts of this clone. The chain has TRBV6-6 and TRBJ1-1; TRBD1 agrees at 7 bases. V was clipped by 0 bases and J by 7 bases; unmatched bases: 5. This CDR3 comprises 14 residues. CDR1 and CDR2 (germline): MNHNY, SVGAGI (reference sequence). The CDR3 DNA is TGTGCCAGCAGTTACTCGAACGCAGGGGGTGAAGCTTTCTTT. It specifies CASSYSNAGGEAFF.

The V and J genes are TRBV4-3 and TRBJ2-3, with 7 bases lining up with TRBD2. The CDR3 is 14 residues long. Germline V gene sequence: CDR1 LGHNA, CDR2 YSLEER. The V segment lost 3 bases and the J segment 5 bases; nucleotides outside the gene matches: 5. The CDR3 reads CASSQRELQDTQYF. The CDR3 nucleotides read TGCGCCAGCAGCCAGCGGGAGCTCCAAGATACGCAGTATTTT.